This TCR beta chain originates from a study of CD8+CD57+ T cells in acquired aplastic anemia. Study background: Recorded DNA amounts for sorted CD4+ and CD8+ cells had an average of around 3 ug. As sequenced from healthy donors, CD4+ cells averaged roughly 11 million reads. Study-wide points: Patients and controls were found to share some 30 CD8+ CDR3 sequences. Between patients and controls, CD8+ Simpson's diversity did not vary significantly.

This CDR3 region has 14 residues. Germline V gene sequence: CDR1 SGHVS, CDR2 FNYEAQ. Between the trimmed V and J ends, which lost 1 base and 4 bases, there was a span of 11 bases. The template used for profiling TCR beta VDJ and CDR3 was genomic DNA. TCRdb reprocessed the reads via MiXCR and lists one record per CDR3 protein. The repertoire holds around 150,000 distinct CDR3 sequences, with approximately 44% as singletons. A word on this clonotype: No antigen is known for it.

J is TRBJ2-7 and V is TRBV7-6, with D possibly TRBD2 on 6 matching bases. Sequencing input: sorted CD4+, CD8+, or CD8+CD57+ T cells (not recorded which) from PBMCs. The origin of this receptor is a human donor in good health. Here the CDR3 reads CASSLDGSFYEQYF. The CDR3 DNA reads TGTGCCAGCAGCTTAGACGGGAGTTTTTACGAGCAGTACTTC. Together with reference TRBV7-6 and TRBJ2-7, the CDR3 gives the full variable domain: GAGVSQSPRYKVTKRGQDVALRCDPISGHVSLYWYRQALGQGPEFLTYFNYEAQQDKSGLPNDRFSAERPEGSISTLTIQRTEQRDSAMYRCASSLDGSFYEQYFGPGTRLTVT.